This TCR beta chain was captured by sequencing in a study of cytomegalovirus exposure and HLA in healthy donors (dated by TCRdb to 2015 to 2018). A note on the overall study: According to an earlier analysis of 587 of the donors, roughly 180 million T cells yielded over 90 million unique TCR beta sequences and 276 Gb of sequence data. An early release that covered about 600 HLA-typed donors contained about 300 gigabases of sequencing data and 70 million to 100 million unique TCR sequences. The genetic ancestry cluster associated with self-reported Caucasian donors included about four fifths of the 300 to 400 genotyped donors. The study aimed to test whether cataloging public T cell receptors could reveal signatures of past pathogen exposure. The study used immunosequencing to profile the T cell repertoires of 600 to 850 subjects and linked those repertoires to cytomegalovirus serostatus. A separate validation cohort of approximately 130 different subjects was used in addition to the 666-subject first cohort. To predict cytomegalovirus infection status, the study brought together high-throughput TCR immunosequencing, statistical association of individual TCRs with disease status, and machine learning. In a later analysis, previously published TCR beta repertoires from about 640 donors were re-analyzed and high-resolution HLA genotyping was added so that TCR occurrence patterns could be studied. The later analysis used no new phenotypic data to find candidate immune exposures, relying instead on TCR beta sequences and their occurrence across donors. In an earlier analysis of 550 to 700 of the donors, high-throughput TCR beta sequencing was used to judge whether each TCR beta V gene segment behaved as functional or pseudogenic. Donor age, sex, ethnicity and CMV serostatus were compiled together with the repertoire data. A later genetic analysis took genome-wide SNP genotypes for about three fifths of the 666 donors and used that subset as a discovery cohort. Every discovery cohort repertoire had been produced on one sequencing platform. HLA typing included class I and class II loci at four-digit resolution. The number of donors typed differed by locus, with roughly 620-640 for A, B, C, DRB1 and DQB1, roughly 550 for DQA1, approximately 580 for DPA1, and some 450 for DPB1. Roughly 5 DR-DQ haplotypes were handled as single units for association and clustering, since linkage in the cohort was strong. On average, about 200,000 unique TCR beta nucleotide sequences were sequenced per donor among 398 genotyped donors of the cohort, with roughly 18% of those sequences being non-productive. What the study reported, not specific to this receptor: A later genetic analysis reported fewer N-insertions in productive TCRs among donors in an Asian-associated ancestry cluster than the roughly 690-donor mean. In a later analysis, the rate of TCR association differed among HLA loci, with DRB1 alleles having the most associated TCRs and HLA-C alleles having the fewest. Most TCR sequences were seen in very few donors, while some public TCRs were found in many individuals. Sequencing depth was assumed to be roughly uniform across donors in the presence/absence analyses, though that assumption may not hold. Strong co-occurrence of HLA alleles, especially DR and DQ, made assigning TCR associations to individual alleles difficult. A group of highly shared sequence variants was considered likely to be a technical artifact of the sequencing pipeline. In a later analysis, HLA-associated TCR beta chains showed more clonal expansion and lower generation probabilities than non-associated chains that were equally common. In a later analysis, around 15,000 TCR beta sequences were associated with specific HLA alleles at a false discovery rate of 0.05. Because counts were too low, fewer than 20 rarely observed V segments, including chromosome 9 orphons, were excluded from the earlier analysis of 587 of the donors. In an earlier analysis of fewer than 700 of the donors, most TCR beta V segments appeared in productive rearrangements about 90% or about 30% of the time, broadly matching IMGT annotations. A few of the identified cytomegalovirus-associated TCR beta chains were confirmed in vitro to be specific for cytomegalovirus antigens. A further reported finding was that TCR beta sequences accurately predicted the HLA-A and HLA-B alleles for most subjects in the first cohort. CMV serostatus was the only immune exposure information available for the cohort. According to a later analysis, parvovirus B19, influenza, CMV and Epstein-Barr virus appeared linked to several top co-occurrence clusters. In the study, 164 TCR beta chains were listed as associated with cytomegalovirus. The cohort was sequenced for TCR beta chains only, and without alpha or paired-chain data the features that could be detected were limited. The authors suggested that the approach could potentially be generalized to other disease states and immunological phenotypes. Because the 87-base-pair reads could not distinguish some IMGT-functional V segments, including TRBV6-2 and TRBV6-3, those segments were excluded. In a later genetic analysis, a missense DCLRE1C variant was associated with V-gene and J-gene trimming of TCR beta chains, and the association was replicated in an independent cohort. In both the original and validation cohorts, the classifier was reported to diagnose cytomegalovirus status with high specificity and sensitivity. Because HLA typing was unavailable for some donors at each locus, only the typed subset was used in association tests. Linkage disequilibrium might explain the correlated functional status among segregating V segments, but an unknown experimental factor could not be excluded. According to a later analysis, most CMV-associated TCR beta chains appeared to be HLA-restricted, and the HLA associations seemed to be driven largely by CMV exposure.

In total, roughly 670 healthy bone marrow donors made up the cohort. At the time of sampling, every cohort member was nominally healthy, though immune exposures that went unrecorded were likely present. The donor was CMV seropositive and belonged to the group of 250 to 300 seropositive cohort members. Every donor gave a peripheral blood sample, and the peripheral blood mononuclear cells from that sample were used for TCR beta sequencing. The Qiagen DNeasy Blood Extraction Kit was used to extract genomic DNA from the blood cell samples. To prepare the library, the immunoSEQ multiplex PCR assay was applied. For the multiplex PCR, a mixture combining 60 forward primers for TCR Vbeta segments and 13 reverse primers for TCR Jbeta segments was used. The CDR3 region of rearranged TCR beta genes was amplified from genomic DNA with a multiplex PCR assay. The amplified TCR beta libraries were sequenced on the Illumina HiSeq System as 87-base-pair reads. For the original study's pipeline: In a later analysis, roughly 80 million unique TCR beta chains were counted across the approximately 640 repertoires, and about 9.9 million of these chains were shared by at least two donors. Raw reads were error-corrected and collapsed into unique sequences by a nearest-neighbor algorithm in which closely related sequences were merged to remove PCR and sequencing errors. V, D and J gene segments were assigned by aligning CDR3 sequences to IMGT reference sequences. For a sequence to be retained, at least a six-nucleotide match to both a V gene segment and a J gene segment was required. A rearrangement was called productive if the CDR3 had no stop codons and remained in frame with V and J, and every other rearrangement was called non-productive. CDR3 was defined according to IMGT convention as the region running from the second conserved V-encoded cysteine to the conserved J-encoded phenylalanine. The earlier analysis of 450 to 750 of the donors excluded any sequence lacking an unambiguous match to a single V gene segment. In an earlier analysis of 587 of the donors, V segments were called functional above 56.7% productive rearrangements and were called segregating when the between-donor standard deviation exceeded 5%. A statistical classification framework was built to diagnose cytomegalovirus status from the catalog of TCR beta chain sequences. V and J gene assignment, in a later analysis, came from comparing TCR nucleotide sequences with IMGT/GENE-DB human TR gene sequences. The TCRdist pipeline was used in a later analysis to assign CDR3 sequences and most-parsimonious VDJ recombination scenarios. In a later analysis, each TCR beta chain was defined by its CDR3 amino acid sequence together with its V-gene family, and reads lacking a unique V-gene family were excluded. In a later analysis, around 600 highly shared, low-generation-probability nucleotide sequences were removed to address suspected cross-contamination and a sequencing artifact. In a later analysis, a clonal expansion index for each public chain was calculated from normalized within-repertoire ranks of inferred template counts. In a later analysis, generation probabilities were computed with a VDJ recombination model fitted to out-of-frame rearrangements, and the resulting probabilities were checked against IGoR. A later analysis scored TCR-TCR, TCR-HLA and TCR-CMV co-occurrence with hypergeometric tests, applying a repertoire-size bias correction to TCR pairs. In a later analysis, false discovery rates were estimated by permuting HLA or CMV assignments 20 times. In a later analysis, co-occurring TCRs were grouped using DBSCAN, with TCRdist sequence similarity added in when clustering inside HLA-allele-positive subsets. Repertoires with fewer than 30,000 or more than 120,000 public chains, plus five repertoires with anomalous nucleotide sharing, were excluded from co-occurrence clustering. TCRdb's version of the immuneACCESS table is confined to in-frame rearrangements and falls short of the full clone set. An unresolved V gene accounts for under half of the shortfall where checked; the remainder is of unknown origin. That table supplies the V and J calls and clone size; D and trimming were determined from the DNA. The sample table contains about 160,000 clones; only one count was recorded for 75% to 85% of them. 9.5% to 12% of the sample is in the top ten clones.

As regards this clone: There is no known antigen for this receptor. One base away there is no much larger clone; base qualities are not given.

From cysteine to phenylalanine, the CDR3 is 18 amino acids long. The only DNA kept is the CDR3, 54 bases in frame from the first base. V is trimmed back by 10 bases and J by 0 bases, and the junction contains 19 bases that no gene match accounts for. CDR1 and CDR2 (SGHNT, YYREEE) derive from the germline V gene (reference sequence). The rearrangement joined TRBV5-4 to TRBJ1-1; TRBD1 agrees with 9 junctional bases. The material sequenced was PBMCs. The receptor was derived from a man aged 50-60 years in good health and CMV-seropositive. Here the CDR3 is given as CAGRLLPGQGTMNTEAFF. The bases read TGTGCCGGGCGACTCTTACCGGGACAGGGAACCATGAACACTGAAGCTTTCTTT.